This passage covers 21 T cell receptor beta chains from one sample sequenced in a study of T cells after yellow fever vaccination (dated by TCRdb to the late 2010s). Libraries were built with 5' RACE. The sample was run on an Illumina NovaSeq 6000. Using fastp trimming at Q25 and MiXCR clonotype assembly, TCRdb reanalyzed the public sequencing data and kept in-frame beta chains. Under each unique CDR3 protein, matching rows form one entry showing the most common genes and DNA. This sample gives 200,000 to 300,000 distinct CDR3 sequences in total; approximately 3.8% of them show up just once. The top ten clones comprise around 19% of the sample. The treatment or condition tag for this specimen amounts to: live attenuated yellow fever vaccine strain. The sample here was PBMCs, taken 15 days after the yellow fever booster vaccination. The receptor set was obtained from a man in his late teens or twenties who received the YFV17D yellow fever vaccine.

This clonotype was observed many times. V gene TRBV7-2 combines with J gene TRBJ2-7; 7 bases agree with TRBD2. The J segment lost 2 bases and the V segment lost 5 bases, leaving 9 bases of the junction unmatched. CDR3 length equals 15 residues. From germline, CDR1 is SGHTA and CDR2 FQGNSA. The CDR3 region has the DNA TGTGCCAGCAGCCTATCCGGGACTAACGCCTACGAGCAGTACTTC. Protein product: CASSLSGTNAYEQYF.

This clonotype came up many times. The chain uses TRBV12-3 or TRBV12-4 and TRBJ2-2; no definite D call. V was pared by 9 bases and J by 0 bases, with 11 bases between. The CDR3 covers 14 residues. The chain's CDR3 is CASERSTNTGELFF. CDR3 nucleotide sequence: TGTGCCAGTGAGAGGTCCACGAACACCGGGGAGCTGTTTTTT.

This clonotype was detected ten times or more. The chain has TRBV7-9 and TRBJ1-4, with a weak D call TRBD1 (5 bases). Germline V gene sequence: CDR1 SEHNR, CDR2 FQNEAQ (reference sequence). This CDR3 region has 16 residues. V lost 7 bases to trimming and J lost 3 bases, with 18 bases between them. CDR3: CASKSLRGDANEKLFF. In nucleotides, the CDR3 is TGTGCCAGCAAGTCTCTGAGAGGGGATGCTAATGAAAAACTGTTTTTT. Variable domain in full (rest from reference TRBV7-9 and TRBJ1-4): DTGVSQNPRHKITKRGQNVTFRCDPISEHNRLYWYRQTLGQGPEFLTYFQNEAQLEKSRLLSDRFSAERPKGSFSTLEIQRTEQGDSAMYLCASKSLRGDANEKLFFGSGTQLSVL.

This clonotype was seen at least ten times. V usage is TRBV27 and J usage is TRBJ1-4; 9 positions agree with TRBD1. This CDR3 contains 14 residues. V lost 6 bases and J lost 8; bases outside the gene matches: 7. CDR1 and CDR2 from the germline V gene are MNHEY and SMNVEV (reference sequence). CDR3 in amino acids: CASSSDRGTEKLFF. The CDR3 DNA follows: TGTGCCAGCAGCTCAGACAGGGGGACAGAAAAACTGTTTTTT.

This clonotype occurred many times. The gene calls are TRBV30 and TRBJ2-1; no reliable D call. The germline V gene has CDR1 GTSNPN and CDR2 SVGIG (reference sequence). The CDR3 covers 11 residues. Trimming stripped 2 bases from V and 8 bases from J, with 7 bases between. The CDR3 spells CAWSPQDEQFF. DNA of the CDR3: TGTGCCTGGAGTCCGCAGGATGAGCAGTTCTTC.

This clonotype was counted ten times or more. The chain employs TRBV18 and TRBJ1-3; 7 bases match TRBD1. There are 15 residues in the CDR3. Germline loops: CDR1 KGHSH, CDR2 LQKENI. The junction had 5 bases not matched to a gene; V was cut back by 3 bases and J by 3 bases. The CDR3 DNA reads as TGTGCCAGCTCACCTCAGAACAGGGGTGGAAACACCATATATTTT. Protein: CASSPQNRGGNTIYF. Using reference TRBV18 and TRBJ1-3 for the parts outside the CDR3, the full variable domain is NAGVMQNPRHLVRRRGQEARLRCSPMKGHSHVYWYRQLPEEGLKFMVYLQKENIIDESGMPKERFSAEFPKEGPSILRIQQVVRGDSAAYFCASSPQNRGGNTIYFGEGSWLTVV.

The CDR3 here is CASRPTSGITDTQYF. The CDR3 DNA sequence: TGTGCCAGCAGACCTACTAGCGGGATCACAGATACGCAGTATTTT. The chain couples TRBV7-8 to TRBJ2-3, with 10 positions matching TRBD2. The V segment lost 6 bases and the J segment 2 bases; nucleotides outside the gene matches: 5. The CDR3 is 15 amino acids. Germline values: CDR1 SGHVS, CDR2 FQNEAQ.

The sample holds a few counts of this clonotype. The chain carries TRBV30 and TRBJ1-2, with 9 nucleotides matching TRBD1. Germline V gives CDR1 GTSNPN, CDR2 SVGIG (reference sequence). Trimming took 5 bases from V and 4 from J; bases not matched to a gene: 11. The CDR3 contains 15 residues. The CDR3 sequence is CAWSLRGTGSYGYTF. CDR3 DNA: TGTGCCTGGTCCCTAAGGGGGACAGGGAGCTATGGCTACACCTTC.

This clonotype was found a few times. The chain links TRBV11-1 to TRBJ2-5; no clear D. Germline CDR1 SGHAT, CDR2 FQDESV (reference sequence). The CDR3 loop spans 12 amino acids. Trimming removed 6 bases from V and 2 bases from J, with 7 bases in between. The CDR3 spells CASRLRQETQYF. CDR3 nucleotides: TGTGCCAGCAGATTAAGGCAAGAGACCCAGTACTTC.

There are many counts of this clonotype. The chain has TRBV5-1 and TRBJ2-3, with a possible D match to TRBD1 (6 bases). Deletions cut 0 bases from V and 4 bases from J, with 12 bases between. This CDR3 is 15 amino acids long. Germline V lookup: CDR1 SGHRS, CDR2 YFSETQ. The CDR3 DNA sequence: TGCGCCAGCAGCTTGGGGGAAACAGGGTCAGATACGCAGTATTTT. Encoded protein: CASSLGETGSDTQYF.

The table lists this clonotype with many counts. The chain combines TRBV5-1 with TRBJ1-5; 7 bases are a match to TRBD1. Germline trimming cut 0 bases from V and 6 bases from J; bases unmatched to any gene: 0. Germline values: CDR1 SGHRS, CDR2 YFSETQ. The CDR3 is 13 amino acids. For the CDR3, the DNA is TGCGCCAGCAGCTTGGAGGGGGCTCAGCCCCAGCATTTT. It specifies CASSLEGAQPQHF.

This clonotype has at least ten counts. V is TRBV20-1 and J is TRBJ2-5; D uncertain. V lost 6 bases and J lost 2, with 16 bases in between. The germline V gene encodes CDR1 DFQATT and CDR2 SNEGSKA (reference sequence). The CDR3 totals 14 residues. CDR3 in amino acids: CSAADGYSQETQYF. CDR3 DNA sequence: TGCAGTGCGGCGGACGGCTATAGTCAAGAGACCCAGTACTTC.

The chain has TRBV20-1 and TRBJ2-7, with D possibly matching TRBD2 (7 bases). Germline CDR1 and CDR2: DFQATT and SNEGSKA (reference sequence). The CDR3 loop spans 14 amino acids. Trimming pared 3 bases from V and 2 bases from J, leaving 14 bases between. The CDR3 bases are TGCAGTGCTAGCCGAGGGGGGGTCACCTACGAGCAGTACTTC. It codes for CSASRGGVTYEQYF.

This clonotype was seen repeatedly, ten times or more. The rearrangement joins TRBV11-1 to TRBJ2-1; D is unclear. CDR1 is SGHAT and CDR2 is FQDESV in the germline V gene (reference sequence). Deletions cut 5 bases from V and 5 bases from J, with 7 bases between. The CDR3 loop spans 12 amino acids. The CDR3 spells CASSRGDNEQFF. The CDR3 nucleotides are TGTGCCAGCAGCCGAGGAGACAATGAGCAGTTCTTC.

In its sample, this clonotype was seen many times. The chain recombines TRBV5-1 with TRBJ1-1; no definite D call. With 1 base removed from V and 3 bases from J, the gap between germline ends came to 7 bases. The CDR3 has 13 amino acids. The V gene's germline CDR1 is SGHRS and CDR2 YFSETQ. CDR3: CASSLRADTEAFF. The CDR3 DNA is TGCGCCAGCAGCTTGAGGGCGGACACTGAAGCTTTCTTT.

There are many counts of this clonotype. Because the CDR3 is missing its conserved closing phenylalanine or tryptophan, this is likely a read error. Because the CDR3's place on the DNA is in doubt, the DNA is left out and the CDR3 is given as listed by TCRdb. V and J are TRBV3-1 and TRBJ2-3; the table's D call TRBD2 went unverified against the DNA. Including both end residues, the CDR3 is 12 amino acids long. Per the germline V gene, CDR1 is LGHDT and CDR2 is YNNKEL (reference sequence). This chain's CDR3 is CASSLLGRALKL.

This clonotype has ten or more counts. This chain links TRBV5-4 with TRBJ2-1; no firm D call. Germline V CDR1 and CDR2: SGHNT, YYREEE (reference sequence). Trimming removed 4 bases at V and 7 bases at J, with 12 bases between. This CDR3 region has 13 residues. For the CDR3, the DNA is TGTGCCAGCAGCCCGTGGCCGAGGAATGAGCAGTTCTTC. Residues: CASSPWPRNEQFF. The whole variable domain, remainder taken from reference TRBV5-4 and TRBJ2-1, is ETGVTQSPTHLIKTRGQQVTLRCSSQSGHNTVSWYQQALGQGPQFIFQYYREEENGRGNFPPRFSGLQFPNYSSELNVNALELDDSALYLCASSPWPRNEQFFGPGTRLTVL.

In its sample, this clonotype was seen many times. The chain combines TRBV20-1 with TRBJ1-1, with D perhaps TRBD1 (5 bases). Trimming pared 5 bases from V and 4 bases from J, leaving 17 bases between. The CDR3 spans 14 residues. Germline CDR1 is DFQATT and CDR2 is SNEGSKA (reference sequence). The CDR3 coding sequence is TGCAGTGCTCCTCCGGGCCCGAGGGGCACTGAAGCTTTCTTT. Translation: CSAPPGPRGTEAFF.

This clonotype was observed many times. The genes are TRBV12-5 and TRBJ2-3; 8 nucleotides align to TRBD2. Per the germline V gene, CDR1 is LGHNT and CDR2 is FRNRAP. V gave up 7 bases and J gave up 10 bases; unmatched junction bases: 10. This CDR3 spans 13 amino acids. The CDR3 sequence: CASATLAGGAQYF. CDR3 sequence (DNA): TGTGCTAGTGCAACATTGGCGGGAGGAGCGCAGTATTTT. The full variable domain, completed using reference TRBV12-5 and TRBJ2-3, is DARVTQTPRHKVTEMGQEVTMRCQPILGHNTVFWYRQTMMQGLELLAYFRNRAPLDDSGMPKDRFSAEMPDATLATLKIQPSEPRDSAVYFCASATLAGGAQYFGPGTRLTVL.

In this sample, this clonotype turned up many times. The rearrangement links TRBV5-1 to TRBJ1-2, with TRBD1 matching 7 bases. The CDR3 is 13 amino acids. The trim removed 6 bases at V and 3 bases at J, leaving 5 bases unmatched. Germline CDR1 reads SGHRS; CDR2 reads YFSETQ. CDR3 loop: CASTKGADYGYTF. In DNA form, the CDR3 reads TGCGCCAGCACGAAGGGGGCGGACTATGGCTACACCTTC. The full variable domain, with the rest looked up from reference TRBV5-1 and TRBJ1-2, is KAGVTQTPRYLIKTRGQQVTLSCSPISGHRSVSWYQQTPGQGLQFLFEYFSETQRNKGNFPGRFSGRQFSNSRSEMNVSTLELGDSALYLCASTKGADYGYTFGSGTRLTVV.

This clonotype was seen at least ten times. This sequence joins TRBV30 and TRBJ2-7, with a tentative D call TRBD2 (6 bases). The V gene lost 2 bases and the J gene lost 6 bases, with 11 bases spanning the gap. The V gene's germline CDR1 is GTSNPN and CDR2 SVGIG (reference sequence). The CDR3 contains 12 residues. The CDR3 sequence: CAWSPSGFEQYF. The CDR3 bases are TGTGCCTGGAGTCCGAGCGGGTTCGAGCAGTACTTC.